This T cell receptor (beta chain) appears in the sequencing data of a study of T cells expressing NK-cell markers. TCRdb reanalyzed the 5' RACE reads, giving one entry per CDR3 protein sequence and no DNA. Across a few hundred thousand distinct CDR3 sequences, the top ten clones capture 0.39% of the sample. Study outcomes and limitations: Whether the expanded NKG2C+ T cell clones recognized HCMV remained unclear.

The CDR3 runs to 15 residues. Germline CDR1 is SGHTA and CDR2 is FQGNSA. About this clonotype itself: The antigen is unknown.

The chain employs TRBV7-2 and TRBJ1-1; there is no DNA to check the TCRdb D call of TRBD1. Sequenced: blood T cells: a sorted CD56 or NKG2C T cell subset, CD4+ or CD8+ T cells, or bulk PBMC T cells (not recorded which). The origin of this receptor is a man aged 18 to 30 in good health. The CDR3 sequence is CASNEAGQPNTEAFF.